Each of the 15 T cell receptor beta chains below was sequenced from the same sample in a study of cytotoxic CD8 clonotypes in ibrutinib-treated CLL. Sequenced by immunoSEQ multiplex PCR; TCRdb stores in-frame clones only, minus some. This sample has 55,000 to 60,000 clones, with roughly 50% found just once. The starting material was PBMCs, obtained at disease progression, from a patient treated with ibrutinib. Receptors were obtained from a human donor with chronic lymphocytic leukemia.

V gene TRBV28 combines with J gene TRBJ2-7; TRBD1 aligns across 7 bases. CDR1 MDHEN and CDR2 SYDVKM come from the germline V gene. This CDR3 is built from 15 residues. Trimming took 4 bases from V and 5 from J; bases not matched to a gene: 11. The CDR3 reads CASSSIQWDSNEQYF. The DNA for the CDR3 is TGTGCCAGCAGTTCCATACAGTGGGACAGCAACGAGCAGTACTTC. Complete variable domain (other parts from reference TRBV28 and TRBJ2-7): DVKVTQSSRYLVKRTGEKVFLECVQDMDHENMFWYRQDPGLGLRLIYFSYDVKMKEKGDIPEGYSVSREKKERFSLILESASTNQTSMYLCASSSIQWDSNEQYFGPGTRLTVT.

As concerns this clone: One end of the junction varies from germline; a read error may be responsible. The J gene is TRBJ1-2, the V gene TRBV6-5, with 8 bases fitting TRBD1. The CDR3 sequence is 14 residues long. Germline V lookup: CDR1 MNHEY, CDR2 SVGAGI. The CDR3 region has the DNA TGTGCCAGCAGTCTCAGGGGGCTTAACGATGGCTACACCTTC. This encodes CASSLRGLNDGYTF.

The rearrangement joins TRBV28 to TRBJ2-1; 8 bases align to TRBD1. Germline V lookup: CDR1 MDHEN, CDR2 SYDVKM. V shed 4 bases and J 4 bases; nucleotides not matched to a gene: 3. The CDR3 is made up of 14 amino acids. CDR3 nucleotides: TGTGCCAGCAGTTCAGACAGGGGTTACAATGAGCAGTTCTTC. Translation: CASSSDRGYNEQFF.

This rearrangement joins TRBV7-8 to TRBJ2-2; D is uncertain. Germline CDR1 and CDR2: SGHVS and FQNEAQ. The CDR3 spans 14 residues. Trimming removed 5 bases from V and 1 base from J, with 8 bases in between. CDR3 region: CASSKGGNTGELFF. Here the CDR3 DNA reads TGTGCCAGCAGCAAAGGTGGGAACACCGGGGAGCTGTTTTTT.

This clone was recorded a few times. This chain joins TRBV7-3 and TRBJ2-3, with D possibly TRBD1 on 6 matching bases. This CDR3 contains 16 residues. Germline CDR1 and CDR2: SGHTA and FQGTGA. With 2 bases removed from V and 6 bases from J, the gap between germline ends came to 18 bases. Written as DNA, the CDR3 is TGTGCCAGCAGCTTAGGACAGATCCTCTTTTGGGATACGCAGTATTTT. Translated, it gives CASSLGQILFWDTQYF.

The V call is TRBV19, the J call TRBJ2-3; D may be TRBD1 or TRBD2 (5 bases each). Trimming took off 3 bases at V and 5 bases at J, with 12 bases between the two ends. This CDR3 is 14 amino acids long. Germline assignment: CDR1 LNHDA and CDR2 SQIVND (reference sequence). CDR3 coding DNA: TGTGCCAGTAGTATGATGGGGGTCCAAGATACGCAGTATTTT. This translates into CASSMMGVQDTQYF.

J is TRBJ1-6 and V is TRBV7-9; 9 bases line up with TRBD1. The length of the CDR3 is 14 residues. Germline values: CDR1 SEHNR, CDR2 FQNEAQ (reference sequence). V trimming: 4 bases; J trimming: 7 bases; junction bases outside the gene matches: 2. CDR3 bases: TGTGCCAGCAGCTCCGGGACAGGGAATTCACCCCTCCACTTT. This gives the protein CASSSGTGNSPLHF. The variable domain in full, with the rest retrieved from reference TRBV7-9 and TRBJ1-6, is DTGVSQNPRHKITKRGQNVTFRCDPISEHNRLYWYRQTLGQGPEFLTYFQNEAQLEKSRLLSDRFSAERPKGSFSTLEIQRTEQGDSAMYLCASSSGTGNSPLHFGNGTRLTVT.

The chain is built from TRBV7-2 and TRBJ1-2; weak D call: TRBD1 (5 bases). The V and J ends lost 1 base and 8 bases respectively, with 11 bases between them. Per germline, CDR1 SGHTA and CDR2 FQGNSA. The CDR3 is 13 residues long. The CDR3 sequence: CASSLVGGGGYTF. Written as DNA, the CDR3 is TGTGCCAGCAGCTTAGTGGGGGGAGGCGGCTACACCTTC.

The CDR3 nucleotides are TGTGCCAGCAGTCGGACAGGGGGACAAGGAGAAAAACTGTTTTTT. This gives the protein CASSRTGGQGEKLFF. The rearrangement joins TRBV2 to TRBJ1-4; 10 bases align to TRBD1. The ends lost 5 bases at V and 8 bases at J; junction bases unmatched: 8. Germline V lookup: CDR1 SNHLY, CDR2 FYNNEI. The CDR3 has 15 residues. Drawing the rest from reference TRBV2 and TRBJ1-4, the complete variable domain is EPEVTQTPSHQVTQMGQEVILRCVPISNHLYFYWYRQILGQKVEFLVSFYNNEISEKSEIFDDQFSVERPDGSNFTLKIRSTKLEDSAMYFCASSRTGGQGEKLFFGSGTQLSVL.

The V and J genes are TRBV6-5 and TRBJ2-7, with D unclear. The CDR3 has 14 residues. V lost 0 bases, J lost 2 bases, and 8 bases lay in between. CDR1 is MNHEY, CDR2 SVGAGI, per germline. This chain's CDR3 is CASSYSRQAYEQYF. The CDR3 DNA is TGTGCCAGCAGTTACTCACGCCAGGCCTACGAGCAGTACTTC.

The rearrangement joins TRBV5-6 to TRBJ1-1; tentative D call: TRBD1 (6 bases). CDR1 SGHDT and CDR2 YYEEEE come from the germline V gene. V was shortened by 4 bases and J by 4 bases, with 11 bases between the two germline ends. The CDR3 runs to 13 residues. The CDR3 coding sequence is TGTGCCAGCAGCCCGACAGGCTTCACTGAAGCTTTCTTT. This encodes CASSPTGFTEAFF.

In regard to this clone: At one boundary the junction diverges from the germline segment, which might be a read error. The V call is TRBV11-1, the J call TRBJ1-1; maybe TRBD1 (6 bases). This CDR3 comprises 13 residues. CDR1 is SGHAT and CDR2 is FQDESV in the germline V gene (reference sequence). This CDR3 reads CASSPKLQGPWNF. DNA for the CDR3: TGTGCCAGCAGCCCTAAACTACAGGGTCCCTGGAACTTT.

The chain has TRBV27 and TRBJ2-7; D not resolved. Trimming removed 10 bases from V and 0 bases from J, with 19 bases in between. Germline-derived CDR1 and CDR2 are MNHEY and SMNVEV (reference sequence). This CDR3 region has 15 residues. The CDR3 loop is CANSTEVGFSYEQYF. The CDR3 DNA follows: TGTGCCAACTCGACCGAAGTCGGTTTCTCCTACGAGCAGTACTTC.

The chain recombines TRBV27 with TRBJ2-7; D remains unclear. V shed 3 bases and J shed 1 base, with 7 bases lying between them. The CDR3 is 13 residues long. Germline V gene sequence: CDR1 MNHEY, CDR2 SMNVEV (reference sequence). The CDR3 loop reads CASSFTASYEQYF. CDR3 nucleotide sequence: TGTGCCAGCAGTTTCACGGCTTCCTACGAGCAGTACTTC.

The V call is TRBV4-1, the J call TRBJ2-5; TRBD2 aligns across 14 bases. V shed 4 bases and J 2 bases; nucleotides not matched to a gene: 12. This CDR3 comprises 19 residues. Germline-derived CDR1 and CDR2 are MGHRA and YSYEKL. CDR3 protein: CASSRQRLGTSGSQETQYF. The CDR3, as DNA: TGCGCCAGCAGCCGACAAAGGCTCGGGACTAGCGGGAGTCAAGAGACCCAGTACTTC.